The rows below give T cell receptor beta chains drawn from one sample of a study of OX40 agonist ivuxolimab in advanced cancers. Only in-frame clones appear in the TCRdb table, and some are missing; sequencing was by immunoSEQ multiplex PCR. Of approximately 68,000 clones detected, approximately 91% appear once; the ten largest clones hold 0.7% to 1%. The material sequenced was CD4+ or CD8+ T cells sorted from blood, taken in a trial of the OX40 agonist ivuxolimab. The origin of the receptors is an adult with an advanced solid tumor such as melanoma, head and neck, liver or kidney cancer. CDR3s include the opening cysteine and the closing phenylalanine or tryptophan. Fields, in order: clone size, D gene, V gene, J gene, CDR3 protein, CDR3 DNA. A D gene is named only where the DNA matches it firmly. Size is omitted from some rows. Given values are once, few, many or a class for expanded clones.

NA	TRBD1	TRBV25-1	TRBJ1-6	CASSADRGIGSPLHF	TGTGCCAGCAGTGCGGACAGGGGAATTGGTTCACCCCTCCACTTT
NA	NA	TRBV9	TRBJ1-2	CASSVDGNSLLNTF	TGTGCCAGCAGCGTAGATGGTAACTCCCTTTTGAACACCTTC
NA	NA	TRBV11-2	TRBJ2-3	CASSLRDPTDTQYF	TGTGCCAGCAGCCTCCGGGACCCCACAGATACGCAGTATTTT
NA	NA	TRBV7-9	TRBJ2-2	CASSFTTGELFF	TGTGCCAGCAGCTTTACGACTGGGGAGCTGTTTTTT
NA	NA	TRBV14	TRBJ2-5	CASSQNRQETQYF	TGTGCCAGCAGCCAAAACCGCCAAGAGACCCAGTACTTC
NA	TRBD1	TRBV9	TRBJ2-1	CASSVEGTGVYNEQFF	TGTGCCAGCAGCGTAGAAGGGACAGGGGTCTACAATGAGCAGTTCTTC
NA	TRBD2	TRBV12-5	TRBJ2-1	CASGTTSGGFISSYNEQFF	TGTGCTAGTGGGACGACTAGCGGGGGGTTTATTAGCTCCTACAATGAGCAGTTCTTC
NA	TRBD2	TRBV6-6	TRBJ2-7	CASRRLAGEQYF	TGTGCCAGCAGAAGACTAGCGGGAGAGCAGTACTTC
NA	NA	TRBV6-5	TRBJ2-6	CASSISEGGANVLTF	TGTGCCAGCAGTATATCGGAGGGGGGGGCCAACGTCCTGACTTTC
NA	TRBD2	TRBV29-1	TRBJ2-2	CSVDTGAGGATGTGELFF	TGCAGCGTTGACACAGGGGCGGGAGGGGCTACGGGCACCGGGGAGCTGTTTTTT
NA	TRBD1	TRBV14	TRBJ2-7	CASSQEGTGTYGEQYF	TGTGCCAGCAGCCAAGAAGGGACAGGGACTTACGGGGAGCAGTACTTC
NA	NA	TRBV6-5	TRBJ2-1	CASSLLQGRGNEQFF	TGTGCCAGCAGCTTACTACAGGGGAGGGGCAATGAGCAGTTCTTC
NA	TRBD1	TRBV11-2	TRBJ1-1	CASSSTGANTEAFF	TGTGCCAGCAGCTCGACAGGGGCGAACACTGAAGCTTTCTTT
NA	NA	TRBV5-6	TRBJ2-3	CASTAGGGSWADTQYF	TGTGCCAGCACCGCCGGGGGTGGGAGTTGGGCAGATACGCAGTATTTT
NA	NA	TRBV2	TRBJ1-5	CASTGGGQPQHF	TGTGCCAGCACGGGGGGAGGTCAGCCCCAGCATTTT
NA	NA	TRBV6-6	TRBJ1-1	CASSLTDGVNTEAFF	TGTGCCAGCAGTCTGACAGACGGCGTGAACACTGAAGCTTTCTTT
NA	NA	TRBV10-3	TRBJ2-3	CAISEASADTQYF	TGTGCCATCAGTGAGGCTTCGGCAGATACGCAGTATTTT
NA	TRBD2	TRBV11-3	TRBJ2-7	CASTRGLAHYYEQYF	TGTGCCAGCACCCGAGGACTAGCGCACTACTACGAGCAGTACTTC
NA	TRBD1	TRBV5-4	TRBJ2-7	CASSLVGQSHHYEQYF	TGTGCCAGCAGCTTGGTGGGACAGTCGCACCACTACGAGCAGTACTTC
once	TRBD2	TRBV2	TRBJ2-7	CASRIAGGTNEQYF	TGTGCCAGCAGAATAGCGGGGGGGACAAACGAGCAGTACTTC
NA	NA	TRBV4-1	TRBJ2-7	CASSQDPGRAVYEQYF	TGCGCCAGCAGCCAAGATCCGGGCAGGGCCGTCTACGAGCAGTACTTC
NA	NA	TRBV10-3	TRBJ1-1	CAISPTGTASEAFF	TGTGCCATCAGCCCAACCGGGACGGCGAGTGAAGCTTTCTTT
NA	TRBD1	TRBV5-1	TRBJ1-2	CASSLGGQGQYGYTF	TGCGCCAGCAGCTTGGGGGGACAGGGGCAATATGGCTACACCTTC
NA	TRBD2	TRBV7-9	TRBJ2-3	CASSPGTTLDTQYF	TGTGCCAGCAGCCCCGGGACTACTCTAGATACGCAGTATTTT
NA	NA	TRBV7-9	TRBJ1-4	CASSQHSGVANEKLFF	TGTGCCAGCAGCCAACACTCAGGGGTGGCTAATGAAAAACTGTTTTTT
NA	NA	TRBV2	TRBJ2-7	CASRGDIYEQYF	TGTGCCAGCAGAGGGGACATCTACGAGCAGTACTTC
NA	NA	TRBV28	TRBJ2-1	CASTSLDEQFF	TGTGCCAGCACCTCCCTGGATGAGCAGTTCTTC